This entry is about one T cell receptor beta chain. In the source study's methods: Nucleated cell number was recorded as an estimate derived from reference gene primer amplification. Here immunoSEQ multiplex PCR was the method, and the copy in TCRdb shows in-frame clones only, minus some. V and J calls and clone size are those listed in that table; D and trimming were worked out from the DNA. The sample has about 230,000 clones, less than 90% seen once. The sample originates from a study of blood T cell repertoires in COVID-19. Across the whole study: From the United States, Italy and Spain came samples of acute and convalescent COVID-19. T cells, B-cell-depleted T cells, or PBMCs provided the cDNA or gDNA that served as material.

CDR3 length: 16 amino acids. V lost 4 bases and J 4 bases, leaving 19 bases between the germline ends. Per the germline V gene, CDR1 is MGHRA and CDR2 is YSYEKL. The TCR comes from a woman in her 70s with active or convalescent COVID-19. The chain links TRBV4-1 to TRBJ2-5; weak D call: TRBD1 (5 bases). The sample taken for sequencing was peripheral blood. DNA of the CDR3: TGCGCCAGCAGCCTAACGGGCGGCCAGGGCGTAGAGACCCAGTACTTC. This encodes CASSLTGGQGVETQYF.